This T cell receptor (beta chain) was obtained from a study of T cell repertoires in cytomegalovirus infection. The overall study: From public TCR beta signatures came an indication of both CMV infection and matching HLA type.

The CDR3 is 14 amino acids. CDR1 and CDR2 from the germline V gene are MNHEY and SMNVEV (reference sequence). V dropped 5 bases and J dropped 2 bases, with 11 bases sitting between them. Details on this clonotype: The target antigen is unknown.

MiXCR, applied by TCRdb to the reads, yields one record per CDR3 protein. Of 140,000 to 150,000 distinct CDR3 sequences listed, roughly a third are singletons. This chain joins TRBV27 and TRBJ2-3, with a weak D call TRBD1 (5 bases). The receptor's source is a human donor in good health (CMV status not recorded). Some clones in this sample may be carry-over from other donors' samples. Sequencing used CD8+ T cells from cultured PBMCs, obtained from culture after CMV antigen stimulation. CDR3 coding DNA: TGTGCCAGCAGTCCGACAGTACTCACAGATACGCAGTATTTT. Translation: CASSPTVLTDTQYF.